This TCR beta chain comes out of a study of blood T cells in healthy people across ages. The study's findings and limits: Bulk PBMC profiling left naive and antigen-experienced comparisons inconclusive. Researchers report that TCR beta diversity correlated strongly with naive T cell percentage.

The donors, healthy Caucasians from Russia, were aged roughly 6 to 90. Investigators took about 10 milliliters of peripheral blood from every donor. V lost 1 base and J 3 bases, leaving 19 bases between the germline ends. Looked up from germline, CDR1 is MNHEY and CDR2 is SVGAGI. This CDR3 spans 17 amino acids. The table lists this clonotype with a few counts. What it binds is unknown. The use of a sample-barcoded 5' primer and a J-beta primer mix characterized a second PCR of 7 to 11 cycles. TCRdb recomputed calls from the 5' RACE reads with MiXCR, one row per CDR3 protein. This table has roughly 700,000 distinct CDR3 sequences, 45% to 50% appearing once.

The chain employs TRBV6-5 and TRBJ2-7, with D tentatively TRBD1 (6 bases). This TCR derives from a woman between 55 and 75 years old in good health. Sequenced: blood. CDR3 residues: CASSYFSGTRNIYEQYF. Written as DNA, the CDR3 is TGTGCCAGCAGTTACTTCTCCGGGACAAGGAATATCTACGAGCAGTACTTC.